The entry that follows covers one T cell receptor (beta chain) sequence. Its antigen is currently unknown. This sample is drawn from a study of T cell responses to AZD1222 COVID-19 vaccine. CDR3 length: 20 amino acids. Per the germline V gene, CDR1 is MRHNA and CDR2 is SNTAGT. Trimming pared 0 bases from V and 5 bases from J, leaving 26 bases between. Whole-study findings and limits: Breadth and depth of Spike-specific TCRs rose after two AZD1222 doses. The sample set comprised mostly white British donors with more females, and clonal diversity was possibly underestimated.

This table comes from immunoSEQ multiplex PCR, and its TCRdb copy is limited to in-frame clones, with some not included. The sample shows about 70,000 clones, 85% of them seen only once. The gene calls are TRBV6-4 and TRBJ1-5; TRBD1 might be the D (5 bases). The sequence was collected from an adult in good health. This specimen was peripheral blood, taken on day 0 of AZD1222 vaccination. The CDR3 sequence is CASSDSGVGQFGRRDQPQHF. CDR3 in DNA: TGTGCCAGCAGTGACTCGGGGGTGGGTCAGTTTGGCAGGCGGGATCAGCCCCAGCATTTT.